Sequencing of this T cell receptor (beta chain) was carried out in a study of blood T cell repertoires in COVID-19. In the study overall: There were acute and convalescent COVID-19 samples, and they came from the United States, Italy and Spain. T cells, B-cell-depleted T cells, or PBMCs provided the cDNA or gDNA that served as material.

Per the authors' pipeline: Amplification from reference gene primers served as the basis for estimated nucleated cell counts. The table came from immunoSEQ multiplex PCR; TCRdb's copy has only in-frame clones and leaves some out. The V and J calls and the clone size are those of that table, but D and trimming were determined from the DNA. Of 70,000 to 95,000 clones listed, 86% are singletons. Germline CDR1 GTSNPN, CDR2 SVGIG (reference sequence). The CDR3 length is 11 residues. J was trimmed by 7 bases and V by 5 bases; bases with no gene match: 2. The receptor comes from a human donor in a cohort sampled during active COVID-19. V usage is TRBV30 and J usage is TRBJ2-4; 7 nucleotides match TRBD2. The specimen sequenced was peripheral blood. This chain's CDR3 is CAWRGGNIQYF. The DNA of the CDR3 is TGTGCCTGGCGGGGAGGGAACATTCAGTACTTC.